This TCR beta chain originates from a study of blood T cell repertoires in COVID-19. Whole-study context: Sample material is recorded as cDNA or gDNA derived from T cells, B-cell-depleted T cells, or PBMCs.

V shed 6 bases, J shed 3 bases, and the junction held 4 bases outside the gene matches. CDR3 length: 14 amino acids. In germline, CDR1 is ENHRY, CDR2 SYGVKD. Study processing details: Amplification of reference gene primers provided the estimated nucleated cell counts. The method was immunoSEQ multiplex PCR; TCRdb's version includes in-frame clones alone and lacks a portion of them. The D gene and trimming were derived from the DNA, and the V and J assignments and clone size from that table. The sample shows about 74,000 clones, around 83% of them seen only once. This clonotype originated in a man older than 75 with acute or convalescent COVID-19. The chain links TRBV10-3 to TRBJ1-2, with 10 bases aligning to TRBD1. The material sequenced was peripheral blood. In DNA, the CDR3 is TGTGCCATCAGCCGGGACAGGGGCGACTATGGCTACACCTTC. This sequence encodes CAISRDRGDYGYTF.